Following are 14 T cell receptor beta chains from one sample sequenced in a study of T cell responses to AZD1222 COVID-19 vaccine. Libraries were prepared by immunoSEQ multiplex PCR; TCRdb keeps only in-frame clonotypes and omits some of them. The sample contains 95,000 to 110,000 clones, 93% of which appear only once. The input for sequencing was peripheral blood, taken on day 0 of AZD1222 vaccination. The receptors stem from an adult in good health.

This chain links TRBV10-3 with TRBJ2-1; D unresolved. This CDR3 is built from 13 residues. The germline gives CDR1 ENHRY, CDR2 SYGVKD. The germline V and J ends were trimmed by 0 bases and 12 bases, with 12 bases remaining between them. CDR3 nucleotides: TGTGCCATCAGTGAGTCAGAAGCCGTCGGGCAGTTCTTC. This gives the protein CAISESEAVGQFF.

The chain employs TRBV4-1 and TRBJ2-3, with D unclear. Germline CDR1 MGHRA, CDR2 YSYEKL. There are 13 residues in the CDR3. V shed 1 base and J shed 0 bases, with 2 bases lying between them. The CDR3 DNA reads TGCGCCAGCAGCCAAGTAAGCACAGATACGCAGTATTTT. Amino acids: CASSQVSTDTQYF.

The CDR3, as DNA: TGTGCCAGCAGCTTAAAGGGGGCTAATGAAAAACTGTTTTTT. The encoded protein is CASSLKGANEKLFF. The V call is TRBV5-4, the J call TRBJ1-4, with D possibly TRBD1 on 6 matching bases. Trimming cost V 2 bases and J 3 bases, with 8 bases left between them. The CDR3 is 14 amino acids. The V gene's germline CDR1 is SGHNT and CDR2 YYREEE (reference sequence).

The chain carries TRBV6-6 and TRBJ2-1, with D maybe TRBD2 (5 bases). Germline CDR1 is MNHNY and CDR2 is SVGAGI (reference sequence). This CDR3 is 15 amino acids long. The V end was cut by 2 bases, the J end by 3 bases, with 11 bases between. The CDR3 sequence: CASSYGEISYNEQFF. The CDR3 bases are TGTGCCAGCAGTTACGGGGAGATCAGCTACAATGAGCAGTTCTTC.

The chain carries TRBV5-1 and TRBJ1-1; tentative D call: TRBD1 (5 bases). The V end was cut by 0 bases, the J end by 1 base, with 13 bases between. CDR3 length: 16 amino acids. The germline V gene encodes CDR1 SGHRS and CDR2 YFSETQ. This CDR3 reads CASSLAPGMGNTEAFF. The CDR3 DNA follows: TGCGCCAGCAGCTTGGCTCCAGGGATGGGGAACACTGAAGCTTTCTTT. Full variable domain (remainder filled in from reference TRBV5-1 and TRBJ1-1): KAGVTQTPRYLIKTRGQQVTLSCSPISGHRSVSWYQQTPGQGLQFLFEYFSETQRNKGNFPGRFSGRQFSNSRSEMNVSTLELGDSALYLCASSLAPGMGNTEAFFGQGTRLTVV.

The V and J genes are TRBV12-5 and TRBJ1-5, with D perhaps matching TRBD1 (5 bases). In germline, CDR1 is LGHNT, CDR2 FRNRAP. Trimming stripped 2 bases from V and 3 bases from J, with 8 bases between. The length of the CDR3 is 14 residues. The CDR3 loop is CASGLCRDNQPQHF. CDR3 DNA: TGTGCTAGTGGTTTGTGCAGGGACAATCAGCCCCAGCATTTT.

As concerns this clone: The identical CDR3 is also encoded by other nucleotide sequences in the sample. The chain employs TRBV12-3 or TRBV12-4 and TRBJ2-5, with D possibly matching TRBD1 (5 bases). The V end was cut by 11 bases, the J end by 5 bases, with 9 bases between. This CDR3 has 10 amino acids. The CDR3 coding sequence is TGTGCCTCCTCAGGGGAGACCCAGTACTTC. Residues: CASSGETQYF.

The chain uses TRBV29-1 and TRBJ2-5; D is possibly TRBD1 (6 bases). Between the trimmed V and J ends, which lost 5 bases and 1 base, there was a span of 11 bases. The CDR3 has 13 residues. Germline-derived CDR1 and CDR2 are SQVTM and ANQGSEA. The chain's CDR3 is CSVKRDTQETQYF. For the CDR3, the DNA is TGCAGCGTTAAAAGGGACACCCAAGAGACCCAGTACTTC.

The J gene is TRBJ1-1, the V gene TRBV19; no clear D. With 5 bases removed from V and 0 bases from J, the gap between germline ends came to 7 bases. Germline CDR1 is LNHDA and CDR2 is SQIVND (reference sequence). The CDR3 runs 13 residues. The CDR3 region is CASSEVMNTEAFF. The DNA for the CDR3 is TGTGCCAGTAGTGAGGTGATGAACACTGAAGCTTTCTTT.

This chain joins TRBV5-1 and TRBJ2-7; TRBD1 might be the D (6 bases). From germline, CDR1 is SGHRS and CDR2 YFSETQ. This CDR3 has 14 amino acids. Trimming removed 0 bases at V and 5 bases at J, with 12 bases between. CDR3 sequence (DNA): TGCGCCAGCAGCTTGGGGTGGGGGCTGGACGAGCAGTACTTC. Translating gives CASSLGWGLDEQYF. The full variable domain, rest sourced from reference TRBV5-1 and TRBJ2-7, is KAGVTQTPRYLIKTRGQQVTLSCSPISGHRSVSWYQQTPGQGLQFLFEYFSETQRNKGNFPGRFSGRQFSNSRSEMNVSTLELGDSALYLCASSLGWGLDEQYFGPGTRLTVT.

The chain carries TRBV11-3 and TRBJ2-3; D gene uncertain. The CDR3 totals 14 residues. Germline values: CDR1 SGHNT, CDR2 YENEEA. Trimming removed 1 base from V and 4 bases from J, with 9 bases in between. CDR3 coding DNA: TGTGCCAGCAGCTTAGCCCGTTCGTCAGATACGCAGTATTTT. Residues: CASSLARSSDTQYF.

V and J are TRBV7-2 and TRBJ2-5; D is perhaps TRBD1 or TRBD2 (7 bases each). Deletions cut 5 bases from V and 7 bases from J, with 14 bases between. The CDR3 totals 13 residues. Germline V CDR1 and CDR2: SGHTA, FQGNSA. The chain's CDR3 is CASSDDREGTQYF. The CDR3 bases are TGTGCCAGCAGCGATGACAGGGAGGGGACCCAGTACTTC.

The chain couples TRBV7-3 to TRBJ2-7, with D uncertain. Per germline, CDR1 SGHTA and CDR2 FQGTGA. Trimming cost V 0 bases and J 3 bases, with 6 bases left between them. CDR3 length equals 13 residues. The CDR3 is CASSLTSFYEQYF. CDR3 in DNA: TGTGCCAGCAGCTTAACTAGCTTCTACGAGCAGTACTTC. Combining the CDR3 with reference TRBV7-3 and TRBJ2-7 gives the whole variable domain GAGVSQTPSNKVTEKGKYVELRCDPISGHTALYWYRQSLGQGPEFLIYFQGTGAADDSGLPNDRFFAVRPEGSVSTLKIQRTERGDSAVYLCASSLTSFYEQYFGPGTRLTVT.

The genes are TRBV30 and TRBJ1-6, with D unclear. V lost 0 bases, J lost 9 bases, and 6 bases lay in between. In germline, CDR1 is GTSNPN, CDR2 SVGIG (reference sequence). The CDR3 length is 12 residues. CDR3 in DNA: TGTGCCTGGAGTGTAACGGGTTCACCCCTCCACTTT. Protein sequence: CAWSVTGSPLHF. Full variable domain (rest looked up from reference TRBV30 and TRBJ1-6): SQTIHQWPATLVQPVGSPLSLECTVEGTSNPNLYWYRQAAGRGLQLLFYSVGIGQISSEVPQNLSASRPQDRQFILSSKKLLLSDSGFYLCAWSVTGSPLHFGNGTRLTVT.